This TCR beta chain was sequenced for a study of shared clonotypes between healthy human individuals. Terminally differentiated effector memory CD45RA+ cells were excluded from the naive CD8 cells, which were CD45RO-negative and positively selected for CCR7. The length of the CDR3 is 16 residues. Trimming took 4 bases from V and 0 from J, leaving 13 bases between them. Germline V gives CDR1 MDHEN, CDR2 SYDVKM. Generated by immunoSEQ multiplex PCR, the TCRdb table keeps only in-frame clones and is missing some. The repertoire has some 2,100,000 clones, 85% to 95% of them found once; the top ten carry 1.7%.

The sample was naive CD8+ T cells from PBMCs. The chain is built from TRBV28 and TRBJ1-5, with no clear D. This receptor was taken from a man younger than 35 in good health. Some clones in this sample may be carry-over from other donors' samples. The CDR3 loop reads CASSYAPRYSNQPQHF. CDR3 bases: TGTGCCAGCAGTTACGCCCCTCGTTATAGCAATCAGCCCCAGCATTTT.